This T cell receptor (beta chain) emerged from a study of blood T cell repertoires in COVID-19. Study context: Sample material is recorded as cDNA or gDNA derived from T cells, B-cell-depleted T cells, or PBMCs.

The study assigned cohorts using participant-reported clinical history. Donors of Cohort 3 who recovered were those that had two negative PCRs, clearance, or symptom resolution. CDR1 and CDR2 (germline): SGHRS, YFSETQ. There are 16 residues in the CDR3. With V trimmed by 4 bases and J by 0 bases, 8 bases remained unmatched. The table came from immunoSEQ multiplex PCR; TCRdb's copy has only in-frame clones and leaves some out. The sample shows about 220,000 clones, around 90% of them seen only once. This chain uses TRBV5-1 with TRBJ1-1; 8 positions agree with TRBD1. Sequencing input: PBMCs or T cells enriched from blood (not recorded which). This clonotype originated in a woman aged 25 to 39 who had recovered from COVID-19. CDR3 loop: CASSVGQGGVNTEAFF. In nucleotides, the CDR3 is TGCGCCAGCAGCGTAGGACAGGGAGGGGTGAACACTGAAGCTTTCTTT.